The T cell receptor beta chain described here comes from a study of CD8 T cells in ankylosing spondylitis. The study's findings and limits: Disease-associated clones were reportedly significantly overrepresented in matched ankylosing spondylitis synovial fluid. In ankylosing spondylitis blood, a motif of roughly eight highly homologous TCR beta variants appeared characteristic.

Making use of molecular barcodes, quantitative 5'-RACE generated TCR beta libraries. TCRdb reanalysed the 5' RACE reads using MiXCR and keeps one entry per CDR3 protein. The sample consists of 50,000 to 70,000 distinct CDR3 sequences, 6.2% of them appearing once. This clonotype came up many times. What it recognizes is unknown. V was cut by 4 bases and J by 5 bases, with 9 bases left in between. The CDR3 loop spans 11 amino acids. CDR1 SQVTM and CDR2 ANQGSEA come from the germline V gene. Sequenced: synovial fluid, either unsorted or a sorted T cell fraction (not recorded which). This TCR was sampled from a male donor with ankylosing spondylitis. The chain combines TRBV29-1 with TRBJ2-7, with unresolved D. The CDR3 sequence: CSVGLRDEQYF. The CDR3 bases are TGCAGCGTTGGACTTCGTGACGAGCAGTACTTC.